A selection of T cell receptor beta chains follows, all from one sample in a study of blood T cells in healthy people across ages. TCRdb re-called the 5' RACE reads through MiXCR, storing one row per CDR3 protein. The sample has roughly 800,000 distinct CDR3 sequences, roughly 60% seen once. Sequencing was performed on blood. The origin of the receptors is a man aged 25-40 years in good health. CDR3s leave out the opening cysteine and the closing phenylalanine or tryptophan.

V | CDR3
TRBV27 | ASSLSWDGYNEQF
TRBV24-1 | ATSDWRGGNEQF
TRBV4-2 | ASSQDGGTVYGYT
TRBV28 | ASRSSGQGFSGYT
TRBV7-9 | ASSFELPQETQY
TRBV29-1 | SAFSTVFYGYT
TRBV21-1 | ASSRRPGNQPQH
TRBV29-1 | SAIRVYQETQY
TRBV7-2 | ASSSLAGVVFYEQY
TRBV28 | ASTPGTSTSNEQF
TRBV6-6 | ASTTGPSRPQF
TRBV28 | ASSPQGSVGGEQF
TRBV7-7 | ASSLAPPRYSYEQY
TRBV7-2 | ASSLRGPGEDTQY
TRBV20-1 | GVAGGLVETQY
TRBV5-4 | ASSPGQGGSGDTQY
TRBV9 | ASKRGSEDTQY
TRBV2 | ASSGASYGYT
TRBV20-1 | SAASHRLNTEAF
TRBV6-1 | ASSEAGEGSQPQH
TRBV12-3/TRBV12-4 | ASSKWTENDAGNARRTDTQY
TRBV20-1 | SATPSRTGFSYEQY
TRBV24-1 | ATSDLDGGIDTQY
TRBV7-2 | ASSLVVAEYNEQF
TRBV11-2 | ASRAGQGQANYGYT
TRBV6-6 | ASSYEIGELF
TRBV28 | ASATKNIQY
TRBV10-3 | AISDSTSGGPGNEQF
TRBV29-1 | SVLQGYGGNEQF
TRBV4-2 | ASSQDLQGSRETQY
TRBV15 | ATSRAAGGTGELF
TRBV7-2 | ASSPSASRSSPLH
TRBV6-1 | ASSVMWSDTQY
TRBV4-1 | ASSRTSGAEKETQY
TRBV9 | ASTEGQGNNSPLH
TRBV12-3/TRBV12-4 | ASSLTGEGPYNEQF
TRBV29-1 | SVGPGDNEQF
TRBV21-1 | ASSKRGGQGEGNTEAF
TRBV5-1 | ASSLAGQGLGSPLH
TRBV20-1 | SASLGGRGGYT
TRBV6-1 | ASGLGGNQPQH
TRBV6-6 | ASSRDRGFAGYT
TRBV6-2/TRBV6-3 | ASTEDRFYEQF
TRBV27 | AIALPRTSGRVGQY
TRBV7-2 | ASSRMWDREYHGYT
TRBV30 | AWSAHYGYT
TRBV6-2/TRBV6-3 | ASRSLSGTGQGYT
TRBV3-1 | ASSPLGLQDTEAF
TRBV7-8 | ASSQPQGLWNEQY
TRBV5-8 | ASSLGSGNLQETQY
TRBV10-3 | ASASTGILGNEQF
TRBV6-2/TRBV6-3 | ASSYRVENAIPRGEQF
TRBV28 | ASSLLRPGGKNIQY
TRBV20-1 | SAGAGDYEQY
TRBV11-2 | ASSFGASGYT
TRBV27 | ASSLGGRGREQF
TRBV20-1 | SAINQPPEQY